This paragraph covers one TCR beta chain sequence. Its antigen is unknown. For the diagnoses, clinical symptoms, serum thyroxine and TRAb, thyroid ultrasound and orbital computed tomography were used. Blood was sampled at initial diagnosis of hyperthyroidism, prior to onset of any ophthalmopathy symptoms. PBMCs came from 9 to 10 ml fresh peripheral blood. Amplification of TCR beta CDR3 regions used RNA as the template. TCR CDR3 underwent first-round RT-PCR with the HTBI primer set. In TCRdb, the multiplex PCR reads were re-called with MiXCR into one record per CDR3 protein. Of nearly 600,000 distinct CDR3 sequences in the sample, approximately 14% were seen once. Trimming removed 7 bases from V and 2 bases from J; junction bases left unmatched: 7. This CDR3 has 15 amino acids. This sample was included in a study of T cells in Graves' hyperthyroidism and ophthalmopathy. Study results and limitations: Ophthalmopathy, which appeared later, was predicted by the model a median roughly 6.6 months before onset.

Sequenced material: blood. V is TRBV12-3 or TRBV12-4 and J is TRBJ1-5, with 8 bases matching TRBD1. This clonotype originated in a woman in her twenties or thirties with Graves' hyperthyroidism that later progressed to Graves' ophthalmopathy. CDR3 nucleotides: TGTGCCAGCACTCGAGGACAGGGTGGCAATCAGCCCCAGCATTTT. As protein: CASTRGQGGNQPQHF.